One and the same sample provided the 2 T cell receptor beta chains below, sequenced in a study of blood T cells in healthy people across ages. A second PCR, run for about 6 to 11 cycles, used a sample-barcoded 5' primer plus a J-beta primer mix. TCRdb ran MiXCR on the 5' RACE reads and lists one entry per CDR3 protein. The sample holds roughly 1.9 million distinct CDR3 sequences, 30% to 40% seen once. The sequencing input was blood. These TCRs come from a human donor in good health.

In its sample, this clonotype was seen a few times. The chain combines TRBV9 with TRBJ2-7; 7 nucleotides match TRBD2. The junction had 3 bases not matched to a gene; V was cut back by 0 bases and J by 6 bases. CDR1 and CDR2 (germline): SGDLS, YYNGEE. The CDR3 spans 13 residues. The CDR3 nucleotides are TGTGCCAGCAGCGTAGTAAGGACTAGCGAGCAGTACTTC. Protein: CASSVVRTSEQYF.

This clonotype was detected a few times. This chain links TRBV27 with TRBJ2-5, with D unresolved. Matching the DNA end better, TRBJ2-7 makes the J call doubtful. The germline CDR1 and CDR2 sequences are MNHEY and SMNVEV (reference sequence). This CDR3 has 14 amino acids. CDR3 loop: CASSLTSPPYEQYF. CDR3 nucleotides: TGTGCCAGCAGTTTGACCAGCCCCCCCTACGAGCAGTACTTC.